This TCR beta chain was observed in a study of TIL therapy for anti-PD-1-resistant metastatic lung cancer. Study-level background: Tumors were harvested before any PD-1/PD-L1 blockade. Median patient age was 54, ranging roughly 35-85 years.

Time point reported: pre-treatment sample, taken before nivolumab and TIL therapy. Germline assignment: CDR1 SGDLS and CDR2 YYNGEE. V was shortened by 1 base and J by 4 bases, with 5 bases between the two germline ends. The CDR3 is 12 amino acids. The immunoSEQ assay was v3. Clones were sequenced by immunoSEQ multiplex PCR, and TCRdb holds only the in-frame ones, with some missing. The data show some 43,000 clones, with roughly 85% seen just once and around 15% held by the top ten. The source material was blood, sampled at baseline. The rearrangement links TRBV9 to TRBJ1-2; D not certain. The sequence derives from a man in his 70s with non-small cell lung cancer. This chain's CDR3 is CASSVKTYGYTF. In DNA form, the CDR3 reads TGTGCCAGCAGCGTAAAGACCTATGGCTACACCTTC.